The rows below give T cell receptor beta chains drawn from one sample of a study of T cell changes during pregnancy in multiple sclerosis. Profiled with immunoSEQ multiplex PCR; TCRdb holds only in-frame clones, not every one. This sample has roughly 53,000 clones, with around 90% found just once. The input for sequencing was CD8+ T cells from peripheral blood mononuclear cells, taken before pregnancy. The receptors come from a female donor with multiple sclerosis, enrolled in a pregnancy study. Both conserved end residues are trimmed from each CDR3. D genes are given only for firm matches. Clone size, where shown, is once, few, many, or a class for clones that have expanded.

TRBD2,once,TRBJ2-3,TRBV5-6,ASRVGSSGGPSTDTQY
.,.,TRBJ2-7,TRBV6-1,ASTWQGSSYEQY
.,once,TRBJ1-1,TRBV6-5,ASRLTENTEAF
.,once,TRBJ2-2,TRBV18,ASSPGTPVNGELF
TRBD1,once,TRBJ2-1,TRBV19,ASSSGTGFVQF
.,.,TRBJ2-5,TRBV7-2,ASSQTGGETQY
.,.,TRBJ2-1,TRBV9,ASSASRERWEGWEQF
TRBD1,.,TRBJ1-6,TRBV18,ASSPQWDRGIQNSPLH
.,.,TRBJ1-2,TRBV15,ATSSEGVADWYGYT
TRBD2,.,TRBJ2-1,TRBV2,ASSALLAGGPTYNEQF
TRBD1,.,TRBJ1-2,TRBV19,ASSRDSYGYT
.,medium-sized,TRBJ2-3,TRBV6-4,ASSKDSEGDTQY
.,.,TRBJ1-1,TRBV2,ASSGGGTEAF
TRBD2,.,TRBJ2-1,TRBV15,ATSSGGGPYNEQF
TRBD1,.,TRBJ1-1,TRBV6-1,ASSELGQGARNTEAF
.,.,TRBJ1-2,TRBV19,ASSMDSYYGYT
TRBD1,once,TRBJ1-3,TRBV30,AWNRLDRDGNTIY
.,few,TRBJ1-5,TRBV19,ASGWVGANQPQH
.,.,TRBJ2-3,TRBV2,AGTASTDTQY
TRBD1,.,TRBJ1-4,TRBV9,ASSNPGQGGDEKLF
.,.,TRBJ1-1,TRBV6-1,ASTGAVMNTEAF
TRBD1,.,TRBJ1-6,TRBV5-4,ASSYVPGQLVAPLH
.,once,TRBJ2-5,TRBV6-1,ASRRTERVTQY
.,.,TRBJ1-1,TRBV4-1,ASSQVAGLRQNTEAF
.,.,TRBJ1-5,TRBV6-1,ASSVTRVGNQPQH
TRBD1,.,TRBJ2-3,TRBV2,ASRADRGLTDTQY
TRBD1,.,TRBJ1-2,TRBV19,ASSIDRTGGKNGYT
TRBD2,.,TRBJ2-5,TRBV9,ASSVGPTSWGQETQY
.,few,TRBJ1-1,TRBV10-3,AISEGGGEGTEAF
TRBD1,.,TRBJ2-2,TRBV2,ASPLGTGGPGELF
.,once,TRBJ1-5,TRBV4-2,ASSQDEGWEPQH
.,.,TRBJ2-2,TRBV25-1,ASSEYLSGVGGELF
.,.,TRBJ1-5,TRBV9,ASSGGEGGVSNQPQH
.,.,TRBJ2-7,TRBV14,ASSPDWSSYEQY
TRBD1,.,TRBJ2-7,TRBV7-9,ASSSSGGEQY
.,once,TRBJ2-7,TRBV13,ASSFRGGTPTYEQY
TRBD2,.,TRBJ2-3,TRBV29-1,SVEGGGDGDTQY
.,.,TRBJ1-6,TRBV19,ASTTGQGYNSPLH
TRBD2,once,TRBJ2-1,TRBV6-5,ASSYATSGTYNEQF
TRBD1,.,TRBJ2-1,TRBV29-1,SVVGTGLEGEQF
.,.,TRBJ1-4,TRBV10-1,ASSEPPLTGKYEKLF
.,.,TRBJ1-2,TRBV4-3,ASKGIGYT
.,.,TRBJ1-5,TRBV19,ASSIGRGNQPQH
TRBD1,.,TRBJ1-1,TRBV27,ASSWSQGVGTEAF
TRBD1,.,TRBJ2-7,TRBV12-5,ASGPMDREIYEQY
.,.,TRBJ2-1,TRBV4-2,ASSRERTPGDEQF
TRBD2,once,TRBJ2-7,TRBV6-6,ASSYGTSGGSYEQY
TRBD1,.,TRBJ1-1,TRBV5-6,ASSSLGDRGHTEAF
.,.,TRBJ1-2,TRBV7-6,ASSRGVSGNYGYT